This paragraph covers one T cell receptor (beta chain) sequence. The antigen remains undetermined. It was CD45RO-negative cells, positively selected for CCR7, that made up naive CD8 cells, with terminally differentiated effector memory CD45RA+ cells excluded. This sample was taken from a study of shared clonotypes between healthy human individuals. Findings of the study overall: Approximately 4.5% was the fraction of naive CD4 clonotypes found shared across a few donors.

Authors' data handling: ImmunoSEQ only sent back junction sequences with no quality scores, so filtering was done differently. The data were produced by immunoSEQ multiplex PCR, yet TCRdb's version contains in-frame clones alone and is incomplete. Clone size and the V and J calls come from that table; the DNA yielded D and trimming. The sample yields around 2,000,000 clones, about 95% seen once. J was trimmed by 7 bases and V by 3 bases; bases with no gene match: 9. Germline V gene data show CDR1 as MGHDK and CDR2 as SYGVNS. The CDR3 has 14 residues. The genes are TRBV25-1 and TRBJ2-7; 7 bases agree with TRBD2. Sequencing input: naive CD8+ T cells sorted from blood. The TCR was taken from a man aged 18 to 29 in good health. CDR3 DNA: TGTGCCAGCAGTGACCACAGCGGGACTGGGGAGCAGTACTTC. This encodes CASSDHSGTGEQYF.